Below, 23 T cell receptor beta chains from the same sample are listed, as sequenced in a study of cytomegalovirus exposure and HLA in healthy donors (dated by TCRdb to about 2017). Libraries were constructed by the immunoSEQ multiplex PCR assay. For the multiplex PCR, a mixture combining 60 forward primers for TCR Vbeta segments and 13 reverse primers for TCR Jbeta segments was used. Drawn from immuneACCESS, this table holds only the in-frame rearrangements with V and J called that TCRdb kept. Clones are partly lost; checked studies trace under half to an unresolved V gene and leave the rest unexplained. The sample table lists under 130,000 clones, 65% of them with a count of one. 3.8% of the sample lies in the top ten. Sequenced sample: PBMCs. The receptors were sampled from a man aged 30 to 45 in good health and CMV-seropositive.

The chain couples TRBV4-1 to TRBJ2-3; D is perhaps TRBD2 (6 bases). The V end was cut by 7 bases, the J end by 3 bases, with 29 bases between. Germline-derived CDR1 and CDR2 are MGHRA and YSYEKL. CDR3 length: 19 residues. The CDR3 region is CASTRFYTLRREETDTQYF. In DNA, the CDR3 is TGCGCCAGCACCCGATTTTACACCCTTCGGAGGGAAGAGACAGATACGCAGTATTTT.

The V gene is TRBV9, the J gene TRBJ2-3, with D possibly TRBD1 on 7 matching bases. The ends were cut back, 3 bases at V and 6 bases at J, with 14 bases in the middle. This CDR3 comprises 14 residues. The germline V gene has CDR1 SGDLS and CDR2 YYNGEE. The CDR3 DNA reads as TGTGCCAGCAGCGCGTCAGGGGGGCCGGATACGCAGTATTTT. As protein: CASSASGGPDTQYF.

The V and J genes are TRBV19 and TRBJ1-5, with TRBD1 identical over 9 bases. Unmatched junction bases numbered 6, after V lost 5 bases and J lost 1 base. The CDR3 spans 16 residues. The germline V gene has CDR1 LNHDA and CDR2 SQIVND (reference sequence). Here the CDR3 reads CASSLQGALSNQPQHF. The CDR3 region has the DNA TGTGCCAGTAGTTTACAGGGGGCACTAAGCAATCAGCCCCAGCATTTT.

This chain joins TRBV2 and TRBJ2-1; 9 bases map to TRBD2. The V and J ends lost 1 base and 5 bases, in that order; junction bases with no gene match: 3. There are 15 residues in the CDR3. The germline CDR1 and CDR2 sequences are SNHLY and FYNNEI. The CDR3 loop is CASSEDIAGDNEQFF. For the CDR3, the DNA is TGTGCCAGCAGTGAAGACATAGCGGGGGACAATGAGCAGTTCTTC.

The rearrangement joins TRBV4-1 to TRBJ2-5, with TRBD1 as a possible D gene (5 bases). The CDR3 is made up of 14 amino acids. Between the trimmed V and J ends, which lost 0 bases and 3 bases, there was a span of 8 bases. Germline V gene data show CDR1 as MGHRA and CDR2 as YSYEKL. CDR3 protein: CASSQESREETQYF. As DNA, the CDR3 is TGCGCCAGCAGCCAAGAGTCCAGGGAAGAGACCCAGTACTTC.

This chain connects TRBV7-5 to TRBJ2-3; TRBD2 was called by the table and not checked on the DNA. TRBV7-5 is a pseudogene locus. This CDR3 comprises 16 residues. CDR3 coding DNA: TGTGCCAGAAGCTTACGAGGAGTATTGTTCCCAGATACGCAGTATTTT. The encoded protein is CARSLRGVLFPDTQYF.

The genes are TRBV5-1 and TRBJ2-7; 10 positions match TRBD2. The germline CDR1 and CDR2 sequences are SGHRS and YFSETQ. The CDR3 is made up of 14 amino acids. Trimming at V came to 4 bases and at J to 3 bases, leaving 4 bases not matched to a gene. In DNA, the CDR3 is TGCGCCAGCAGCGGGGGACTAGCGAACTACGAGCAGTACTTC. Its translation: CASSGGLANYEQYF.

The chain has TRBV29-1 and TRBJ2-7, with 9 positions matching TRBD1. The V gene's germline CDR1 is SQVTM and CDR2 ANQGSEA. There are 12 residues in the CDR3. V trimming: 4 bases; J trimming: 9 bases; junction bases outside the gene matches: 7. CDR3 loop: CSVGGTGMGQYF. The CDR3 DNA reads as TGCAGCGTTGGGGGGACAGGGATGGGGCAGTACTTC.

This clone was observed a handful of times. The chain has TRBV7-2 and TRBJ1-2; D uncertain. The CDR3 runs 14 residues. Trimming shortened V by 0 bases and J by 8 bases, and 13 bases separated the two germline ends. Germline V gives CDR1 SGHTA, CDR2 FQGNSA. The CDR3 spells CASSLAVQTDGYTF. CDR3 bases: TGTGCCAGCAGCTTAGCGGTCCAAACAGACGGCTACACCTTC.

The V and J genes are TRBV5-1 and TRBJ2-1, with TRBD1 matching over 8 bases. The CDR3 is 17 amino acids. Germline CDR1 and CDR2: SGHRS and YFSETQ. V trimming: 4 bases; J trimming: 4 bases; junction bases outside the gene matches: 13. CDR3 region: CASSNGRTGPWYNEQFF. Here the CDR3 DNA reads TGCGCCAGCAGCAATGGAAGGACAGGGCCCTGGTACAATGAGCAGTTCTTC.

The V call is TRBV7-2, the J call TRBJ2-7; TRBD1 aligns across 8 bases. J was trimmed by 5 bases and V by 2 bases; bases with no gene match: 8. Germline V CDR1 and CDR2: SGHTA, FQGNSA. This CDR3 comprises 15 residues. CDR3 in DNA: TGTGCCAGCAGCTTACTGGCGGGACAGGTCCACGAGCAGTACTTC. Protein product: CASSLLAGQVHEQYF.

This clone appeared a few times. V usage is TRBV7-2 and J usage is TRBJ2-2; D is uncertain. There are 13 residues in the CDR3. V was cut by 1 base and J by 6 bases, with 6 bases left in between. The germline CDR1 and CDR2 sequences are SGHTA and FQGNSA. CDR3 sequence (DNA): TGTGCCAGCAGCTTAGGGCAGGCCGGGGAGCTGTTTTTT. The encoded protein is CASSLGQAGELFF.

This sequence joins TRBV2 and TRBJ1-2, with no clear D. The V gene lost 3 bases and the J gene lost 3 bases, with 11 bases spanning the gap. CDR1 and CDR2 from the germline V gene are SNHLY and FYNNEI. The CDR3 is made up of 14 amino acids. CDR3 coding DNA: TGTGCCAGCAGTGACAGGTGGATAGACTATGGCTACACCTTC. Its protein product is CASSDRWIDYGYTF. The full variable domain, in which reference TRBV2 and TRBJ1-2 provide the parts outside the CDR3, is EPEVTQTPSHQVTQMGQEVILRCVPISNHLYFYWYRQILGQKVEFLVSFYNNEISEKSEIFDDQFSVERPDGSNFTLKIRSTKLEDSAMYFCASSDRWIDYGYTFGSGTRLTVV.

The V and J genes are TRBV13 and TRBJ2-5, with D maybe TRBD2 (6 bases). This CDR3 spans 16 amino acids. Between the trimmed V and J ends, which lost 5 bases and 2 bases, there was a span of 18 bases. Looked up from germline, CDR1 is PRHDT and CDR2 is FYEKMQ (reference sequence). CDR3 bases: TGTGCCAGCAGCCCCTGGGGGGAAATTCAACAAGAGACCCAGTACTTC. This gives the protein CASSPWGEIQQETQYF.

A few counts support this clone. The J gene is TRBJ1-1, the V gene TRBV6-5; TRBD1 agrees at 8 bases. CDR3 size: 14 residues. Germline CDR1 and CDR2: MNHEY and SVGAGI. The V and J ends lost 6 bases and 7 bases, in that order; junction bases with no gene match: 10. The CDR3 loop is CASRAGTGGIEAFF. CDR3 DNA: TGTGCCAGCAGAGCCGGGACAGGAGGGATTGAAGCTTTCTTT.

This clone was detected only once. This rearrangement joins TRBV4-2 to TRBJ2-7; 10 nucleotides line up with TRBD2. From germline, CDR1 is LGHNA and CDR2 YNFKEQ. With V trimmed by 4 bases and J by 2 bases, 2 bases remained unmatched. CDR3 length: 14 residues. CDR3 loop: CASSLSGGPYEQYF. The CDR3 DNA reads TGTGCCAGCAGCCTTAGCGGGGGGCCCTACGAGCAGTACTTC.

This clone was observed a few times. The V gene is TRBV4-2, the J gene TRBJ2-5; TRBD2 matches at 8 bases. The V segment lost 1 base and the J segment 3 bases; nucleotides outside the gene matches: 4. The length of the CDR3 is 15 residues. The germline CDR1 and CDR2 sequences are LGHNA and YNFKEQ. Here the CDR3 DNA reads TGTGCCAGCAGCCAAGCCGGGACTAGGGAAGAGACCCAGTACTTC. Its protein product is CASSQAGTREETQYF.

Comments on this clone: A read error may produce the germline difference seen at one junction end. This chain joins TRBV18 and TRBJ1-1; weak D call: TRBD1 (6 bases). The germline V gene encodes CDR1 KGHSH and CDR2 LQKENI. CDR3 length: 13 amino acids. DNA of the CDR3: TGTGCCAGCTCACCTCCGGGGACCCGTAAGGGGGTCTTT. It yields the protein CASSPPGTRKGVF.

The chain is built from TRBV11-3 and TRBJ1-2; 9 nucleotides align to TRBD1. V dropped 4 bases and J dropped 8; count of bases not matched to a gene: 5. The length of the CDR3 is 13 residues. Germline values: CDR1 SGHNT, CDR2 YENEEA. Here the CDR3 reads CASSSTGGAGYTF. CDR3 in DNA: TGTGCCAGCAGCTCTACAGGGGGCGCCGGCTACACCTTC.

The rearrangement links TRBV4-2 to TRBJ2-3; D remains unclear. This CDR3 is built from 14 residues. Trimming cost V 0 bases and J 3 bases, with 7 bases left between them. The germline V gene has CDR1 LGHNA and CDR2 YNFKEQ. This chain's CDR3 is CASSQEGVTDTQYF. DNA of the CDR3: TGTGCCAGCAGCCAAGAAGGAGTGACAGATACGCAGTATTTT.

CDR3 protein: CASSQGLQGVANVLTF. The CDR3, as DNA: TGCGCCAGCAGCCAGGGCCTGCAGGGGGTGGCCAACGTCCTGACTTTC. The gene calls are TRBV4-1 and TRBJ2-6, with TRBD1 matching 7 bases. The CDR3 covers 16 residues. With V trimmed by 3 bases and J by 6 bases, 8 bases remained unmatched. The germline gives CDR1 MGHRA, CDR2 YSYEKL.

Only a few counts were recorded for this clone. The rearrangement uses TRBV27 and TRBJ1-2, with TRBD1 identical over 8 bases. Germline assignment: CDR1 MNHEY and CDR2 SMNVEV (reference sequence). CDR3 length: 13 residues. Unmatched junction bases numbered 1, after V lost 2 bases and J lost 5 bases. In DNA form, the CDR3 reads TGTGCCAGCAGTTTAACAGGGGGTTATGGCTACACCTTC. Encoded protein: CASSLTGGYGYTF.

This chain uses TRBV4-1 with TRBJ1-2; no firm D call. The V end was cut by 0 bases, the J end by 8 bases, with 13 bases between. The CDR3 spans 14 residues. Looked up from germline, CDR1 is MGHRA and CDR2 is YSYEKL. The CDR3 here is CASSQEEGSEGYTF. The CDR3 DNA is TGCGCCAGCAGCCAAGAGGAGGGTAGTGAGGGCTACACCTTC.